This T cell receptor beta chain was found in a study of blood T cell repertoires in COVID-19. At the level of the study: Sites across the United States, Italy and Spain contributed samples from acute and convalescent COVID-19. T cells, B-cell-depleted T cells, or PBMCs supplied cDNA or gDNA.

Under the authors' procedure: By means of reference gene primer amplification, nucleated cell counts were estimated. The method was immunoSEQ multiplex PCR; TCRdb's version includes in-frame clones alone and lacks a portion of them. V, J and clone size are taken as reported in that table, and D and trimming were inferred from the DNA itself. Among tens of thousands of clones listed, 75% to 85% were seen once. This CDR3 spans 15 amino acids. The V end was cut by 0 bases, the J end by 6 bases, with 12 bases between. Germline assignment: CDR1 WNHNN and CDR2 SYGVQD (reference sequence). Sequences were obtained from peripheral blood. This chain links TRBV10-1 with TRBJ2-1, with D possibly being TRBD2 (6 bases). This receptor was obtained from an elderly woman with acute or convalescent COVID-19. The CDR3 sequence is CASSESGGPVNEQFF. Written as DNA, the CDR3 is TGCGCCAGCAGTGAGTCCGGGGGTCCGGTCAATGAGCAGTTCTTC.